The clone carrying this T cell receptor beta chain was counted at least ten times. This sample was included in a study of Graves' ophthalmopathy and Graves' hyperthyroidism. For repertoire sequencing, the TCR beta CDR3 regions were amplified from RNA transcripts. Second-round multiplex PCR came after first-round RT-PCR with HTBI primers. MiXCR, run by TCRdb on the multiplex PCR reads, gives a single entry per CDR3 protein. The table shows fewer than 600,000 distinct CDR3 sequences, with over 13% occurring only once. V lost 3 bases and J lost 2, with 11 bases in between. CDR3 size: 13 residues. Germline CDR1 reads DFQATT; CDR2 reads SNEGSKA (reference sequence). For donors with ophthalmopathy, the disease showed moderate-to-severe activity, reached CAS ≥3 and NOSPECS ≥4, and had lasted under 3 months. Uncontrolled infections, pregnancy, lactation or other autoimmune diseases led to patient exclusion. The authors used Ficoll-Paque density gradient centrifugation to separate PBMCs. The input was about 10 ml of fresh peripheral blood.

This chain uses TRBV20-1 with TRBJ2-7, with D maybe TRBD1 (5 bases). The source material was blood. This TCR was recovered from a young woman with Graves' ophthalmopathy. The CDR3 coding sequence is TGCAGTGCTAGTTCAGGGTTTGCCTACGAGCAGTACTTC. It translates to CSASSGFAYEQYF.